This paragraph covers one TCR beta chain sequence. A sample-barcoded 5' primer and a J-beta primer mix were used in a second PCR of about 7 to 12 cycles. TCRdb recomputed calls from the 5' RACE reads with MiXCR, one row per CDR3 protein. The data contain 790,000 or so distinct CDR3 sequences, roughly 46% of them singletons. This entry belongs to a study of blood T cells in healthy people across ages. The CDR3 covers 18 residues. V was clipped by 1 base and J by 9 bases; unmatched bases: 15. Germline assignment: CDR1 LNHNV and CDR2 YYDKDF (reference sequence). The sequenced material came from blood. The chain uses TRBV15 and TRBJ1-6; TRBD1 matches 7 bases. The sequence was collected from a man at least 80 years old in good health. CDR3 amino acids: CATSRGTNTGTEVSPLHF. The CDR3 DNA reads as TGTGCCACCAGCAGAGGGACCAACACCGGGACAGAGGTTTCACCCCTCCACTTT.